The 14 T cell receptor beta chains below all came from one sample that was sequenced in a study of blood T cell repertoires in COVID-19. Only in-frame clones appear in the TCRdb table, and some are missing; sequencing was by immunoSEQ multiplex PCR. The sample holds about 97,000 clones, roughly 92% seen once. The sample comprised peripheral blood. The receptors stem from a woman between 45 and 65 years old with COVID-19, enrolled during active disease.

The V and J genes are TRBV2 and TRBJ1-6; 9 bases map to TRBD1. With V trimmed by 4 bases and J by 6 bases, 4 bases remained unmatched. The CDR3 loop spans 15 amino acids. Germline CDR1 and CDR2: SNHLY and FYNNEI. The DNA for the CDR3 is TGTGCCAGCAGTGGTAGGGGACAGGGTAATTCACCCCTCCACTTT. Protein: CASSGRGQGNSPLHF.

This clone was counted only a few times. The rearrangement links TRBV4-2 to TRBJ1-6; 9 nucleotides match TRBD1. Losses at the gene ends were 3 bases for V and 10 bases for J; bases not matched to a gene: 13. The CDR3 consists of 17 residues. The germline V gene encodes CDR1 LGHNA and CDR2 YNFKEQ. CDR3 in DNA: TGTGCCAGCAGCCAGAGTTATCCGGGACAGGGCGAGTCACCCCTCCACTTT. It encodes CASSQSYPGQGESPLHF.

This rearrangement joins TRBV15 to TRBJ2-7; D might be TRBD1 (6 bases). The V end was cut by 2 bases, the J end by 3 bases, with 14 bases between. Per germline, CDR1 LNHNV and CDR2 YYDKDF (reference sequence). The CDR3 has 15 residues. CDR3 sequence: CATSRFYGQNYEQYF. The CDR3 DNA follows: TGTGCCACCAGCAGATTTTACGGACAGAACTACGAGCAGTACTTC.

The J gene is TRBJ1-5, the V gene TRBV15; 7 positions agree with TRBD1. The CDR3 sequence is 15 residues long. The V gene's germline CDR1 is LNHNV and CDR2 YYDKDF (reference sequence). The J segment lost 6 bases and the V segment lost 3 bases, leaving 8 bases of the junction unmatched. Here the CDR3 DNA reads TGTGCCACCAGCAGGGGTAGACAGGGATTTCAGCCCCAGCATTTT. Translated: CATSRGRQGFQPQHF.

This chain uses TRBV7-2 with TRBJ2-3; no clear D gene. The CDR3 consists of 12 residues. Germline V gives CDR1 SGHTA, CDR2 FQGNSA. Trimming cost V 6 bases and J 2 bases, with 6 bases left between them. The CDR3 sequence: CASRANTDTQYF. For the CDR3, the DNA is TGTGCCAGCAGGGCCAACACAGATACGCAGTATTTT.

In its sample, this clone was seen once. The chain is built from TRBV10-3 and TRBJ2-3, with TRBD2 matching 8 bases. The CDR3 covers 16 residues. Trimming took 7 bases from V and 0 from J; bases not matched to a gene: 9. In germline, CDR1 is ENHRY, CDR2 SYGVKD. CDR3 coding DNA: TGTGCCATCATGGGCCCAACTAGCGGAAGCACAGATACGCAGTATTTT. Its protein is CAIMGPTSGSTDTQYF.

The rearrangement links TRBV5-6 to TRBJ1-4; tentatively, D is TRBD1 (5 bases). V shed 7 bases and J shed 10 bases, with 8 bases lying between them. The CDR3 loop spans 10 amino acids. The germline V gene encodes CDR1 SGHDT and CDR2 YYEEEE. The DNA of the CDR3 is TGTGCCAGCGGGAGGGGAAAACTGTTTTTT. It translates to CASGRGKLFF.

The chain recombines TRBV13 with TRBJ2-3; D perhaps matches TRBD1 (6 bases). Germline V lookup: CDR1 PRHDT, CDR2 FYEKMQ (reference sequence). The V end was cut by 6 bases, the J end by 3 bases, with 16 bases between. The CDR3 runs 15 residues. Written as DNA, the CDR3 is TGTGCCAGCAGTTCAGGGGCCCCCGGGACAGATACGCAGTATTTT. Amino acids: CASSSGAPGTDTQYF.

This clone was observed a handful of times. V and J are TRBV19 and TRBJ1-1; the match to TRBD1 covers 9 bases. The CDR3 runs 18 residues. V was pared by 5 bases and J by 5 bases, with 18 bases of the junction left unmatched. Germline V gene lookup returns CDR1 LNHDA and CDR2 SQIVND (reference sequence). CDR3 in amino acids: CASSGTGNKRRGGTEAFF. The CDR3 nucleotides read TGTGCCAGTAGTGGGACAGGGAACAAACGTCGTGGGGGGACTGAAGCTTTCTTT.

The J gene is TRBJ1-2, the V gene TRBV18, with D perhaps TRBD1 (6 bases). CDR1 is KGHSH and CDR2 is LQKENI in the germline V gene. The V and J ends lost 6 bases and 8 bases respectively, with 22 bases between them. This CDR3 is 15 amino acids long. This CDR3 reads CASSHQRQVDRGYTF. CDR3 sequence (DNA): TGTGCCAGCTCCCACCAAAGACAGGTCGATAGGGGCTACACCTTC.

The chain recombines TRBV5-8 with TRBJ2-2, with 8 bases matching TRBD1. The V gene's germline CDR1 is SGHTS and CDR2 YDEGEE. J was trimmed by 4 bases and V by 6 bases; bases with no gene match: 5. The CDR3 loop spans 14 amino acids. CDR3 DNA: TGTGCCAGCAACCTGCAGGGGGCCACCGGGGAGCTGTTTTTT. It translates to CASNLQGATGELFF.

V usage is TRBV30 and J usage is TRBJ1-6; D is possibly TRBD1 (5 bases). The ends were cut back, 7 bases at V and 6 bases at J, with 16 bases in the middle. The CDR3 runs 14 residues. Germline assignment: CDR1 GTSNPN and CDR2 SVGIG (reference sequence). The CDR3 spells CASREGLLNSPLHF. In DNA form, the CDR3 reads TGTGCCTCCAGGGAAGGTCTACTTAATTCACCCCTCCACTTT.

This clone was counted once. The chain joins TRBV21-1 to TRBJ2-4; the D call TRBD2 from the table was never checked on the DNA. TRBV21-1 represents a pseudogene. The CDR3 runs 13 residues. The CDR3 sequence: CASTSGGQNIQYF. Here the CDR3 DNA reads TGTGCCAGCACCTCCGGGGGACAAAACATTCAGTACTTC.

V gene TRBV6-5 combines with J gene TRBJ2-1; 8 positions agree with TRBD1. The J segment lost 4 bases and the V segment lost 5 bases, leaving 7 bases of the junction unmatched. The CDR3 length is 15 residues. Per the germline V gene, CDR1 is MNHEY and CDR2 is SVGAGI. CDR3 in DNA: TGTGCCAGCAGTATAGACCGGGACAGGTACAATGAGCAGTTCTTC. Translation gives CASSIDRDRYNEQFF.